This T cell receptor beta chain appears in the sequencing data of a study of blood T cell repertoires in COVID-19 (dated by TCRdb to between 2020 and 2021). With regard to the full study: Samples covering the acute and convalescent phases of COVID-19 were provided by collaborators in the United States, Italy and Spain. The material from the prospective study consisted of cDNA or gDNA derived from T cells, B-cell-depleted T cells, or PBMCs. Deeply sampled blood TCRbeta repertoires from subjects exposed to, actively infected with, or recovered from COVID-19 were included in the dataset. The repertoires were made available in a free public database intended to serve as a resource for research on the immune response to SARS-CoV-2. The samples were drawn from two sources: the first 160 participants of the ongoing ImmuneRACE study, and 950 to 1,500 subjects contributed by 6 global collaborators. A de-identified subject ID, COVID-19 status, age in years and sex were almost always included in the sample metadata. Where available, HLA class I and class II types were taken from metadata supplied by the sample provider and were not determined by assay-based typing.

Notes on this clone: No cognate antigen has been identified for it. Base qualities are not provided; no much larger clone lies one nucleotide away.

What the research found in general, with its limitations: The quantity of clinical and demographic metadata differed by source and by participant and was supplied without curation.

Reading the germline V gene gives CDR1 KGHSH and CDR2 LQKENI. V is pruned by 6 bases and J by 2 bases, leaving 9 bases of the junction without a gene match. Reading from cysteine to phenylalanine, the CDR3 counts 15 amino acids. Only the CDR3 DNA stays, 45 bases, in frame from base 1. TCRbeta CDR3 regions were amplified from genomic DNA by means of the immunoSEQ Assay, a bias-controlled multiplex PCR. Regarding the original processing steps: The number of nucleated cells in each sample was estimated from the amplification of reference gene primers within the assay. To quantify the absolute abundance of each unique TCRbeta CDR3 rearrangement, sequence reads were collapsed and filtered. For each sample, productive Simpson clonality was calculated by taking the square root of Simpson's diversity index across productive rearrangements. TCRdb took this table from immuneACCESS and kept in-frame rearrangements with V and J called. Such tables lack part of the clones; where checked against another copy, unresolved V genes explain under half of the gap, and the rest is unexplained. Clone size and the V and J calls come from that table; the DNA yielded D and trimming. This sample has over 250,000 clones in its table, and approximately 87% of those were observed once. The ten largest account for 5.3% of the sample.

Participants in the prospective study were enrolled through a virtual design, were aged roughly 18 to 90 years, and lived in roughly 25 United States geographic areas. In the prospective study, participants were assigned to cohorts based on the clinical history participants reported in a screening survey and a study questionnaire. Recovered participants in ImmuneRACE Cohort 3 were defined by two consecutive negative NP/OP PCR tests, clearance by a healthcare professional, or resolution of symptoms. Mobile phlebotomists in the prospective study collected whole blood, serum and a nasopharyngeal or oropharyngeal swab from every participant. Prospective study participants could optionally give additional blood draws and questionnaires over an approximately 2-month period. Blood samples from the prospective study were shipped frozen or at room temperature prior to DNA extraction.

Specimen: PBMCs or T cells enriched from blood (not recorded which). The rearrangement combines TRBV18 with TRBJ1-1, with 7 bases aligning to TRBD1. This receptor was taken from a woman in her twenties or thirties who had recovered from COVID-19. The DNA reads TGTGCCAGCTCGCAAACAGGGGTGGGTAACACTGAAGCTTTCTTT. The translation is CASSQTGVGNTEAFF. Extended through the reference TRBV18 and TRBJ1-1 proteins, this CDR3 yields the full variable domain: NAGVMQNPRHLVRRRGQEARLRCSPMKGHSHVYWYRQLPEEGLKFMVYLQKENIIDESGMPKERFSAEFPKEGPSILRIQQVVRGDSAAYFCASSQTGVGNTEAFFGQGTRLTVV.